These T cell receptor beta chains were read from a single sample in a study of high-grade serous ovarian cancer treatment subgroups. Only in-frame clones appear in the TCRdb table, and some are missing; sequencing was by immunoSEQ multiplex PCR. The table has 1,000 or so clones, over 75% seen once. The sequencing sample was made of tumor tissue. These receptor sequences come from a human donor with high-grade serous ovarian cancer. Both conserved end residues are part of each CDR3. D genes are given only for firm matches. Not all rows give a size; the values are once, few, many and, for expanded clones, a class.

v_gene,j_gene,abundance,d_gene,CDR3nt,CDR3aa
TRBV9,TRBJ2-7,-,-,TGTGCCAGCAGCGTAGGGTTTGGGTACGAGCAGTACTTC,CASSVGFGYEQYF
TRBV28,TRBJ1-6,-,TRBD1,TGTGCCAGTCGGGGGCAGGGGGCTTCCTCACCCCTCCACTTT,CASRGQGASSPLHF
TRBV27,TRBJ2-7,few,TRBD1,TGTGCCAGCAGTCCTGACAGGGGGGCCGGTCAGCGGTGGTACTTC,CASSPDRGAGQRWYF
TRBV5-1,TRBJ2-7,-,-,TGCGCCAGCTCGCAGGGAGGTCCCTCCTACGAGCAGTACTTC,CASSQGGPSYEQYF
TRBV28,TRBJ1-4,-,-,TGTGCCAGCACCTCTGGGAGGGCAGGCCGAAGGGAAAAACTGTTTTTT,CASTSGRAGRREKLFF
TRBV4-2,TRBJ2-1,-,TRBD2,TGTGCCAGCAGCCCCGGTGGGGTTAGCGGGAAGGATGAGCAGTTCTTC,CASSPGGVSGKDEQFF
TRBV28,TRBJ2-7,-,TRBD2,TGTGCCAGCAGTTTAGTCTCCCTAGCGGCAGTGGGAACCTACGAGCAGTACTTC,CASSLVSLAAVGTYEQYF
TRBV7-3,TRBJ2-6,-,TRBD1,TGTGCCAGCAGCCCAGGGGGCGCCGGGGCCAACGTCCTGACTTTC,CASSPGGAGANVLTF
TRBV29-1,TRBJ1-1,few,TRBD1,TGCAGCGCACGGACAGGCGTGAACACTGAAGCTTTCTTT,CSARTGVNTEAFF
TRBV12-5,TRBJ2-5,-,-,TGTGCTAGTGGACCCCCCTGGACAGACCAAGAGACCCAGTACTTC,CASGPPWTDQETQYF
TRBV15,TRBJ2-1,-,-,TGTGCCACCAGCAGAGATGGGGGTCCGGGACGGCGGTTCTTC,CATSRDGGPGRRFF
TRBV29-1,TRBJ2-5,-,-,TGCAGCGTTACCGAGGGGGGGGAGACCCAGTACTTC,CSVTEGGETQYF
TRBV29-1,TRBJ2-5,-,-,TGCAGCTGGTGGGTTCAAGAGACCCAGTACTTC,CSWWVQETQYF
TRBV27,TRBJ2-2,few,-,TGTGCCAGCAGGCTCGCGGGGCGGTACACCGGGGAGCTGTTTTTT,CASRLAGRYTGELFF
TRBV28,TRBJ1-1,-,-,TGTGCCAGCAGTTTAGTGCGGCAGGGAATCACTGAAGCTTTCTTT,CASSLVRQGITEAFF
TRBV5-1,TRBJ2-7,once,-,TGCGCCAGCAGCTTACTAGCTATCGGCTCCTACGAGCAGTACTTC,CASSLLAIGSYEQYF
TRBV28,TRBJ1-6,-,TRBD1,TGTGCCAGCAATCCGGGACAGGGTGATTCACCCCTCCACTTT,CASNPGQGDSPLHF
TRBV7-8,TRBJ1-4,-,-,TGTGCCAGCAGCGCTTCGGGCCAAAGAGGGGAAAAACTGTTTTTT,CASSASGQRGEKLFF
TRBV9,TRBJ2-5,-,-,TGTGCCAGCAGCGGACCGAACCAAGAGACCCAGTACTTC,CASSGPNQETQYF
TRBV10-3,TRBJ2-5,-,-,TGTGCCATCAGTGAGTCCGCGGGACACCAAGAGACCCAGTACTTC,CAISESAGHQETQYF
TRBV7-9,TRBJ2-3,once,-,TGTGCCAGCAGCTTAGGGCTGGCGGATACGCAGTATTTT,CASSLGLADTQYF
TRBV20-1,TRBJ1-2,-,TRBD1,TGCAGTGACAAGGGGGCAACTGGCTACACCTTC,CSDKGATGYTF
TRBV11-3,TRBJ2-2,-,-,TGTGCCAGCAGCTTTTATTTCTCCGGGGAGCTGTTTTTT,CASSFYFSGELFF
TRBV9,TRBJ2-2,-,-,TGTGCCAGCAGCGTGGAGGGACAAAACACCGGGGAGCTGTTTTTT,CASSVEGQNTGELFF
TRBV5-6,TRBJ1-4,-,-,TGTGCCAGCAGCTTGAACAGGGAGGATGAAAAACTGTTTTTT,CASSLNREDEKLFF
TRBV6-6,TRBJ1-5,-,-,TGTGCCAGCAGAACACCAGGCGGGGGAGCCCATTTGGCCCAGCATTTT,CASRTPGGGAHLAQHF
TRBV28,TRBJ2-1,-,TRBD2,TGTGCCAGCAGGGGAGGACTAGCGGACTACAATGAGCAGTTCTTC,CASRGGLADYNEQFF
TRBV5-4,TRBJ2-1,-,-,TGTGCCAGCAGCTTGGCAAGGATCAATGAGCAGTTCTTC,CASSLARINEQFF
TRBV27,TRBJ1-2,-,TRBD1,TGTGCCAGCAGTTTAACAGGGGGAGGCTATGGCTACACCTTC,CASSLTGGGYGYTF
TRBV7-2,TRBJ1-2,-,-,TGTGCCAGCAGCCCAAAGGCGGACTATGGCTACACCTTC,CASSPKADYGYTF
TRBV4-1,TRBJ2-2,-,TRBD2,TGCGCCAGCAGCCAAGATCCGGGACTAGCGGACGGGGAGCTGTTTTTT,CASSQDPGLADGELFF
TRBV6-6,TRBJ2-7,-,-,TGTGCCAGCAGTCATCAGCACGAGCAGTACTTC,CASSHQHEQYF
TRBV2,TRBJ1-3,-,-,TGTGCCAGCAGTGATAGGGAGAAAAGGAACTCTGGAAACACCATATATTTT,CASSDREKRNSGNTIYF
TRBV14,TRBJ2-3,-,-,TGTGCCAGCAGCCAACGGTTTCTTCCGGGAGCGAGGTTCCCAGATACGCAGTATTTT,CASSQRFLPGARFPDTQYF
TRBV4-3,TRBJ1-2,-,-,TGCGCCAGCAGCCAAGATAGCCCCCCCCGGGGCTACACCTTC,CASSQDSPPRGYTF
TRBV15,TRBJ2-1,-,TRBD2,TGTGCCACCAGCACCCCCCCGGGAACACTAGCGGGAGTCGAGCAGTTCTTC,CATSTPPGTLAGVEQFF
TRBV5-4,TRBJ2-7,once,TRBD2,TGTGCCAGCACGCGTGATAGCGGGGGTTCCTCCTACGAGCAGTACTTC,CASTRDSGGSSYEQYF
TRBV7-9,TRBJ2-7,-,TRBD1,TGTGCCAGCAGCTCACAGGGGGCCTCCCCCTACGAGCAGTACTTC,CASSSQGASPYEQYF
TRBV28,TRBJ2-3,-,TRBD2,TGTGCCAGCAGTAACCCTAGCGGGATCACAGATACGCAGTATTTT,CASSNPSGITDTQYF
TRBV27,TRBJ2-7,-,-,TGTGCCAGCAGTTTAGGCTACGAGCAGTACTTC,CASSLGYEQYF
TRBV27,TRBJ2-7,-,-,TGTGCCAGCAGAGGGACATTCTACGAGCAGTACTTC,CASRGTFYEQYF
TRBV5-4,TRBJ1-4,-,-,TGTGCCAGCAGCTTGGGCGGTAGGGGATCTAATGAAAAACTGTTTTTT,CASSLGGRGSNEKLFF
TRBV6-1,TRBJ2-3,once,-,TGTGCCAGCAGTGAAGTGGGGGGCTGGTCAGATACGCAGTATTTT,CASSEVGGWSDTQYF
TRBV18,TRBJ1-4,few,-,TGTGCTTCCCAGGATTCACGTGAAAAACTGTTTTTT,CASQDSREKLFF